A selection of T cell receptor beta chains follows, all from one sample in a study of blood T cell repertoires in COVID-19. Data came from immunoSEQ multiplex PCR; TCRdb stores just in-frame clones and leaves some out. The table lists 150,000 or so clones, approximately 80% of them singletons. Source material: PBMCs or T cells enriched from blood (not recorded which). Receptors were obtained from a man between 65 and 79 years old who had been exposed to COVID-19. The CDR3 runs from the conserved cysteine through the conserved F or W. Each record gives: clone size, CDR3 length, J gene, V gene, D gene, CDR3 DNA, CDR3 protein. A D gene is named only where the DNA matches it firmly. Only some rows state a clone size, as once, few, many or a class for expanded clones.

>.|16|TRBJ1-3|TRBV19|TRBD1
TGTGCCAGTAGATCGGGGACAGGGGGCTCAGGAAACACCATATATTTT
CASRSGTGGSGNTIYF
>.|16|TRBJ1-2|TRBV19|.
TGTGCCAGTAGTATATGGAAAGAGGAGTGGGGCGAGGGCTACACCTTC
CASSIWKEEWGEGYTF
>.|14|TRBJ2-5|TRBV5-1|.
TGCGCCAGCAGCTTGGAGGCAGGGTTGGAGACCCAGTACTTC
CASSLEAGLETQYF
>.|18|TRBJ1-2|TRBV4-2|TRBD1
TGTGCCAGCAGCCAAAGGGGGTTCCGGGACAGGGTTGAACGTGGCTACACCTTC
CASSQRGFRDRVERGYTF
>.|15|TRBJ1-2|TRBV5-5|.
TGTGCCAGCAGCCCTGCCGTAGTCATGGACTATGGCTACACCTTC
CASSPAVVMDYGYTF
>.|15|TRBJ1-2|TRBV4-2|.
TGTGCCAGCAGCCAAGACCGGGGATGGAACTATGGCTACACCTTC
CASSQDRGWNYGYTF
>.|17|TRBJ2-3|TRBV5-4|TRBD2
TGTGCCAGCAGCTCTGGACTAGCGGGGGCATGGACAGATACGCAGTATTTT
CASSSGLAGAWTDTQYF
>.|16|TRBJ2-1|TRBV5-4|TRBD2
TGTGCCAGCAGCTTGGGGGGGCTAGCGGGATACAATGAGCAGTTCTTC
CASSLGGLAGYNEQFF
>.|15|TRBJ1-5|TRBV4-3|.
TGCGCCAGCAGCCTGGACTTCTATAGCAATCAGCCCCAGCATTTT
CASSLDFYSNQPQHF
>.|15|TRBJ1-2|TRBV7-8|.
TGTGCCAGCAGCTTAGGGTCAGGGTCTAGCTATGGCTACACCTTC
CASSLGSGSSYGYTF
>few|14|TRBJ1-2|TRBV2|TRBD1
TGTGCCAGCAGCGCGAGGGGGCAGGGCTATGGCTACACCTTC
CASSARGQGYGYTF
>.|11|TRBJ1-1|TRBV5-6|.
TGTGCCAGCAGCTCCGGGGGTGAAGCTTTCTTT
CASSSGGEAFF
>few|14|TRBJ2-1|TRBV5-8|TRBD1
TGTGCCAGCATTGACAGGGGATCCTACAATGAGCAGTTCTTC
CASIDRGSYNEQFF
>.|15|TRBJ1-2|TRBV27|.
TGTGCCAGCAGTCCAAACAGGGTTCAAAACTATGGCTACACCTTC
CASSPNRVQNYGYTF
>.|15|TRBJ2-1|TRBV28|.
TGTGCCAGCAGTTCAGCTAGCCTAAACTACAATGAGCAGTTCTTC
CASSSASLNYNEQFF
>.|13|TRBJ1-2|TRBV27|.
TGTGCCAGCAGTTTAAGGGGTGGATATGGCTACACCTTC
CASSLRGGYGYTF
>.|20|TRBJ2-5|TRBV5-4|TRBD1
TGTGCCAGCAGCTGGGGGCGGGGGACAGGGGGCCCGACGGCGAGAGAGACCCAGTACTTC
CASSWGRGTGGPTARETQYF
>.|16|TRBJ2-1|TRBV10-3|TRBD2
TGTGCCATCAACGGGACTAGCGGGGGGCTTTACAATGAGCAGTTCTTC
CAINGTSGGLYNEQFF
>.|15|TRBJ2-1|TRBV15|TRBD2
TGTGCCACCAGCAGACCCGGGACTAGAAACAATGAGCAGTTCTTC
CATSRPGTRNNEQFF
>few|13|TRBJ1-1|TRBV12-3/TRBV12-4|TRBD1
TGTGCCAGCAGGCTCCGGGACAGGGGTTGGACTTTCTTT
CASRLRDRGWTFF
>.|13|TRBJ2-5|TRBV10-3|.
TGTGCCATCAAAGACTTGGGGGGAGAGACCCAGTACTTC
CAIKDLGGETQYF
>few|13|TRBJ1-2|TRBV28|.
TGTGCCAGCAGTTTAGCAGGGGCTCAAGGCTACACCTTC
CASSLAGAQGYTF
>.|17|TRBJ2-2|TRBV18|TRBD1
TGTGCCAGCTCACCGGGTACCGGGACAGGCCCCACCGGGGAGCTGTTTTTT
CASSPGTGTGPTGELFF
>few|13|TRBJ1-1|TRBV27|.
TGTGCCAGCAGTTTAGTACAGGGCGCTGAAGCTTTCTTT
CASSLVQGAEAFF